Listed here are 26 T cell receptor beta chains from one sample, sequenced in a study of CD8+ T cells in alopecia areata. RNA was extracted and reverse transcribed into cDNA as the sequencing template. Method: immunoSEQ multiplex PCR; TCRdb's copy keeps in-frame clones and lacks some. The sample contains 150,000 to 200,000 clones, 55% to 65% of which appear only once. Sample: CD4+ T cells sorted from blood. Receptors originate from a human donor in good health.

As concerns this clone: A clone one base away is much larger, so this may be a read error. The chain links TRBV11-2 to TRBJ2-7; D uncertain. This CDR3 is built from 12 residues. Germline V CDR1 and CDR2: SGHAT, FQNNGV. V was shortened by 3 bases and J by 3 bases, with 6 bases between the two germline ends. CDR3 nucleotides: TGTGCCAGCAGCTTGGACGGCTACGAGCAGTACTTC. Amino acids: CASSLDGYEQYF.

The genes are TRBV14 and TRBJ1-1, with TRBD1 as a possible D gene (5 bases). CDR1 and CDR2 from the germline V gene are SGHDN and FVKESK. V lost 0 bases and J 5 bases, leaving 13 bases between the germline ends. This CDR3 region has 15 residues. CDR3 amino acids: CASSQDHQGRTEAFF. CDR3 in DNA: TGTGCCAGCAGCCAAGACCATCAGGGCCGAACTGAAGCTTTCTTT.

The chain carries TRBV2 and TRBJ2-3; tentative D call: TRBD2 (6 bases). The ends were cut back, 7 bases at V and 3 bases at J, with 17 bases in the middle. The V gene's germline CDR1 is SNHLY and CDR2 FYNNEI. The CDR3 runs 15 residues. The DNA for the CDR3 is TGTGCCAGCACTCCCCCGGGGGTTGTAACAGATACGCAGTATTTT. The encoded protein is CASTPPGVVTDTQYF.

This clone was counted once. At one boundary the junction diverges from the germline segment, which might be a read error. This sample includes further DNA sequences coding for the same CDR3. This chain uses TRBV2 with TRBJ1-5; 7 nucleotides agree with TRBD1. CDR1 and CDR2 from the germline V gene are SNHLY and FYNNEI. There are 15 residues in the CDR3. DNA for the CDR3: TGCGCCAGCAGAGCAGGGGGTGGTAGCAATCAGCCCCAGCATTTT. It translates to CASRAGGGSNQPQHF.

On this clone: One end of the junction is discordant with germline, which a read error may explain. The rearrangement uses TRBV5-1 and TRBJ1-2; no clear D. From germline, CDR1 is SGHRS and CDR2 YFSETQ. The CDR3 has 14 amino acids. In DNA form, the CDR3 reads TGCGCCAGCAGCTTGGAGCCAGACCTCTATGGCTACGCCTTC. Translation: CASSLEPDLYGYAF.

On this clone itself: Other DNA sequences within the sample encode an identical CDR3. This chain joins TRBV6-5 and TRBJ2-2; D not certain. CDR1 and CDR2 (germline): MNHEY, SVGAGI. The V gene lost 2 bases and the J gene lost 7 bases, with 17 bases spanning the gap. This CDR3 region has 16 residues. Here the CDR3 DNA reads TGTGCCAGCAGTTACCGGCTGGGTGGGATCGGCGGGGAGCTGTTTTTT. Protein sequence: CASSYRLGGIGGELFF.

This clone appeared a few times. The chain combines TRBV5-1 with TRBJ2-5; either TRBD1 or TRBD2 may supply D (5 bases each). The CDR3 sequence is 16 residues long. The germline V and J ends were trimmed by 3 bases and 5 bases, with 20 bases remaining between them. Germline CDR1 SGHRS, CDR2 YFSETQ. CDR3 in DNA: TGCGCCAGCAGCTCTTCCTTTGGAGTGGGACGGGAGACCCAGTACTTC. Amino acid sequence: CASSSSFGVGRETQYF.

This clone was picked up one time. V usage is TRBV4-1 and J usage is TRBJ1-5; TRBD1 matches 7 bases. The CDR3 is made up of 15 amino acids. V gave up 1 base and J gave up 2 bases; unmatched junction bases: 2. CDR1 and CDR2 (germline): MGHRA, YSYEKL. The CDR3 coding sequence is TGCGCCAGCAGCCAAGCAGGGGGAGGCAATCAGCCCCAGCATTTT. This gives the protein CASSQAGGGNQPQHF.

The chain recombines TRBV5-1 with TRBJ2-2; a possible D gene is TRBD1 (5 bases). V shed 3 bases and J shed 5 bases, with 17 bases lying between them. The CDR3 is made up of 16 amino acids. Germline loops: CDR1 SGHRS, CDR2 YFSETQ. This CDR3 is CASSSVPTDGTGELFF. CDR3 in DNA: TGCGCCAGCAGCTCCGTGCCGACAGACGGTACCGGGGAGCTGTTTTTT.

V usage is TRBV28 and J usage is TRBJ2-1, with 11 bases that match TRBD2. This CDR3 spans 16 amino acids. The ends lost 2 bases at V and 7 bases at J; junction bases unmatched: 7. Germline V CDR1 and CDR2: MDHEN, SYDVKM. The CDR3 region is CASSLISGRAPNEQFF. The CDR3 DNA follows: TGTGCCAGCAGTTTAATTAGCGGGAGGGCACCAAATGAGCAGTTCTTC. The full variable domain, rest sourced from reference TRBV28 and TRBJ2-1, is DVKVTQSSRYLVKRTGEKVFLECVQDMDHENMFWYRQDPGLGLRLIYFSYDVKMKEKGDIPEGYSVSREKKERFSLILESASTNQTSMYLCASSLISGRAPNEQFFGPGTRLTVL.

The V call is TRBV18, the J call TRBJ1-1; possibly TRBD1 for D (6 bases). V was clipped by 4 bases and J by 4 bases, with 10 bases between them. This CDR3 is 13 amino acids long. In germline, CDR1 is KGHSH, CDR2 LQKENI. CDR3 sequence: CASSRQGSTEAFF. CDR3 bases: TGTGCCAGCTCACGGCAGGGGAGCACTGAAGCTTTCTTT.

The CDR3 here is CAWRVGALNTGELFF. The CDR3 DNA sequence: TGTGCCTGGAGGGTGGGGGCGCTGAACACCGGGGAGCTGTTTTTT. J is TRBJ2-2 and V is TRBV30, with a tentative D call TRBD1 (6 bases). The CDR3 runs 15 residues. Trimming removed 3 bases from V and 1 base from J, with 12 bases in between. CDR1 GTSNPN and CDR2 SVGIG come from the germline V gene (reference sequence).

V and J are TRBV4-1 and TRBJ2-5; D unresolved. Trimming pared 4 bases from V and 2 bases from J, leaving 11 bases between. Germline CDR1 reads MGHRA; CDR2 reads YSYEKL. CDR3 length: 14 amino acids. For the CDR3, the DNA is TGCGCCAGCAGCCGTATCGGACCTCAAGAGACCCAGTACTTC. Translation gives CASSRIGPQETQYF.

V gene TRBV29-1 combines with J gene TRBJ1-2, with unresolved D. Germline assignment: CDR1 SQVTM and CDR2 ANQGSEA. The CDR3 is 12 amino acids. Trimming took 6 bases from V and 3 from J, leaving 11 bases between them. CDR3 region: CSVETPDYGYTF. CDR3 bases: TGCAGCGTGGAGACGCCCGACTATGGCTACACCTTC.

The J gene is TRBJ1-1, the V gene TRBV29-1; 9 bases agree with TRBD1. The V gene end was trimmed by 6 bases and the J gene end by 1 base; junction bases not matched to a gene: 6. This CDR3 has 14 amino acids. Germline V gene data show CDR1 as SQVTM and CDR2 as ANQGSEA. This CDR3 reads CSVATGGANTEAFF. In DNA form, the CDR3 reads TGCAGCGTGGCCACAGGGGGCGCGAACACTGAAGCTTTCTTT.

This clone was seen more than once but under ten times. The chain carries TRBV5-1 and TRBJ2-1; TRBD2 is a possible D gene (6 bases). Germline lookup yields CDR1 SGHRS and CDR2 YFSETQ. Trimming shortened V by 2 bases and J by 4 bases, and 16 bases separated the two germline ends. The CDR3 consists of 16 residues. The CDR3 nucleotides read TGCGCCAGCAGCTTACTCGGGAGAGGGTGGTACAATGAGCAGTTCTTC. It is translated as CASSLLGRGWYNEQFF.

This clone has just a few counts. The rearrangement uses TRBV11-2 and TRBJ2-5, with 8 bases identical to TRBD2. The V and J ends lost 6 bases and 5 bases, in that order; junction bases with no gene match: 11. The CDR3 loop spans 15 amino acids. The germline V gene encodes CDR1 SGHAT and CDR2 FQNNGV. Here the CDR3 DNA reads TGTGCCAGCAGGGAGGGACTAGGGAGGTTCGAGACCCAGTACTTC. Amino acids: CASREGLGRFETQYF.

The J gene is TRBJ1-1, the V gene TRBV7-8; D possibly corresponds to TRBD1 (5 bases). V lost 1 base, J lost 11 bases, and 26 bases lay in between. There are 17 residues in the CDR3. CDR1 is SGHVS, CDR2 FQNEAQ, per germline. CDR3 residues: CASSLGLAGPPRKSAFF. In DNA, the CDR3 is TGTGCCAGCAGCTTAGGCTTGGCGGGACCTCCTCGAAAGAGCGCTTTCTTT.

Comment on this clone: Other nucleotide sequences in the sample specify the same CDR3. V gene TRBV6-6 combines with J gene TRBJ2-6, with D tentatively TRBD2 (5 bases). The CDR3 loop spans 15 amino acids. CDR1 is MNHNY, CDR2 SVGAGI, per germline (reference sequence). Trimming took 6 bases from V and 1 from J, leaving 10 bases between them. CDR3 sequence reads: CASSLTGSGANVLTF. In DNA, the CDR3 is TGTGCCAGCAGCCTGACGGGATCTGGGGCCAACGTCCTGACTTTC.

The V and J genes are TRBV27 and TRBJ2-7; 12 positions agree with TRBD2. The CDR3 runs to 13 residues. The trim removed 8 bases at V and 7 bases at J, leaving 6 bases unmatched. The germline gives CDR1 MNHEY, CDR2 SMNVEV (reference sequence). The DNA for the CDR3 is TGTGCCAGCGGGAGACTAGCGGGAGTTGAGCAGTACTTC. Residues: CASGRLAGVEQYF.

Only one count was recorded for this clone. The chain has TRBV30 and TRBJ1-1; possible D gene TRBD1, 6 bases. The V and J ends lost 0 bases and 1 base respectively, with 12 bases between them. The CDR3 length is 15 residues. Germline-derived CDR1 and CDR2 are GTSNPN and SVGIG (reference sequence). The CDR3 loop reads CAWSVRGRPNTEAFF. In nucleotides, the CDR3 is TGTGCCTGGAGTGTACGGGGGCGCCCGAACACTGAAGCTTTCTTT.

The CDR3 coding sequence is TGTGCCAGCAGCTTACCCTACAGACTAGCGGGAGTGACAAATGAGCAGTTCTTC. Protein sequence: CASSLPYRLAGVTNEQFF. This sequence joins TRBV7-9 and TRBJ2-1; 12 bases map to TRBD2. The trim removed 2 bases at V and 7 bases at J, leaving 12 bases unmatched. This CDR3 contains 18 residues. Germline assignment: CDR1 SEHNR and CDR2 FQNEAQ (reference sequence).

The chain is built from TRBV7-2 and TRBJ2-2; D is uncertain. Trimming cost V 0 bases and J 3 bases, with 8 bases left between them. The CDR3 runs 15 residues. Germline lookup yields CDR1 SGHTA and CDR2 FQGNSA. The CDR3 protein is CASSLAGWDTGELFF. CDR3 DNA: TGTGCCAGCAGCTTAGCAGGATGGGACACCGGGGAGCTGTTTTTT.

The gene calls are TRBV11-1 and TRBJ2-2; 11 bases agree with TRBD2. The CDR3 runs 16 residues. Germline CDR1 reads SGHAT; CDR2 reads FQDESV (reference sequence). The ends lost 4 bases at V and 2 bases at J; junction bases unmatched: 3. This chain's CDR3 is CASSSRLAGNTGELFF. CDR3 DNA: TGTGCCAGCAGCTCCCGACTAGCGGGAAACACCGGGGAGCTGTTTTTT.

This clone turned up a few times. The genes are TRBV4-2 and TRBJ2-7; D possibly corresponds to TRBD1 (5 bases). This CDR3 contains 14 residues. Trimming took 1 base from V and 1 from J, leaving 8 bases between them. Germline CDR1 and CDR2: LGHNA and YNFKEQ. This CDR3 is CASSQGDRSYEQYF. CDR3 DNA: TGTGCCAGCAGCCAAGGTGACAGATCCTACGAGCAGTACTTC.

The genes are TRBV29-1 and TRBJ1-1; D is unresolved. CDR1 is SQVTM and CDR2 is ANQGSEA in the germline V gene. There are 11 residues in the CDR3. The CDR3 nucleotides read TGCGGCTTTTCAGGGAACACTGAAGCTTTCTTT. Translated, it gives CGFSGNTEAFF.